One and the same sample provided the 26 T cell receptor beta chains below, sequenced in a study of T cells in Graves' hyperthyroidism and ophthalmopathy. Using RNA transcripts as the source, TCR beta CDR3 regions were amplified. Initially, a first-round RT-PCR of the TCR CDR3 employed the HTBI primer set. MiXCR, applied by TCRdb to the multiplex PCR reads, yields one record per CDR3 protein. The sample gives about 250,000 distinct CDR3 sequences, approximately 23% of which show up once; around two thirds is in the top ten. What was sequenced was blood. The receptors stem from a man in his thirties or forties with Graves' ophthalmopathy.

Ten or more counts support this clonotype. This sequence joins TRBV12-3 or TRBV12-4 and TRBJ2-7; maybe TRBD1 (6 bases). The germline V and J ends were trimmed by 1 base and 3 bases, with 10 bases remaining between them. This CDR3 region has 14 residues. DNA for the CDR3: TGTGCCAGCAGTTTAGGGACAGCTTTCTACGAGCAGTACTTC. It is translated as CASSLGTAFYEQYF.

This clonotype was counted between two and nine times. The chain combines TRBV29-1 with TRBJ1-1; D is unresolved. This CDR3 comprises 13 residues. Trimming cost V 3 bases and J 5 bases, with 13 bases left between them. Per the germline V gene, CDR1 is SQVTM and CDR2 is ANQGSEA. The CDR3 reads CSVDVLPGTEAFF. In DNA form, the CDR3 reads TGCAGCGTTGATGTGCTCCCGGGGACTGAAGCTTTCTTT. Drawing the rest from reference TRBV29-1 and TRBJ1-1, the complete variable domain is SAVISQKPSRDICQRGTSLTIQCQVDSQVTMMFWYRQQPGQSLTLIATANQGSEATYESGFVIDKFPISRPNLTFSTLTVSNMSPEDSSIYLCSVDVLPGTEAFFGQGTRLTVV.

This clonotype was observed a handful of times. The CDR3 here is CASSHSGQGRIVDNEQFF. As DNA, the CDR3 is TGTGCCAGCAGCCATTCCGGACAGGGTCGAATCGTAGACAATGAGCAGTTCTTC. The chain recombines TRBV12-3 or TRBV12-4 with TRBJ2-1; TRBD1 aligns across 8 bases. J lost 5 bases, V lost 6 bases, and 18 bases had no gene match. CDR3 size: 18 residues.

This clonotype was counted many times. The gene calls are TRBV6-1 and TRBJ2-7; 9 nucleotides match TRBD1. The CDR3 runs 15 residues. V lost 5 bases to trimming and J lost 5 bases; unmatched junction nucleotides: 10. In germline, CDR1 is MNHNS, CDR2 SASEGT. Written as DNA, the CDR3 is TGTGCCAGCAGTACACCGCCGGACAGGGGACACGAGCAGTACTTC. The encoded protein is CASSTPPDRGHEQYF.

This clonotype was observed at least ten times. This rearrangement joins TRBV28 to TRBJ2-5; D is uncertain. The CDR3 contains 10 residues. Germline V gene data show CDR1 as MDHEN and CDR2 as SYDVKM. Trimming removed 5 bases from V and 4 bases from J, with 2 bases in between. CDR3 in amino acids: CASSRETQYF. The CDR3 DNA sequence: TGTGCCAGCAGTCGAGAGACCCAGTACTTC. Variable domain in full (rest from reference TRBV28 and TRBJ2-5): DVKVTQSSRYLVKRTGEKVFLECVQDMDHENMFWYRQDPGLGLRLIYFSYDVKMKEKGDIPEGYSVSREKKERFSLILESASTNQTSMYLCASSRETQYFGPGTRLLVL.

This clonotype was detected ten times or more. The chain carries TRBV7-2 and TRBJ1-5; D gene uncertain. This CDR3 spans 15 amino acids. In germline, CDR1 is SGHTA, CDR2 FQGNSA. Trimming took 1 base from V and 3 from J, leaving 10 bases between them. CDR3 in DNA: TGTGCCAGCAGCTTAGTAGCGGGGTACAATCAGCCCCAGCATTTT. This sequence encodes CASSLVAGYNQPQHF.

The chain has TRBV4-1 and TRBJ2-3, with D unclear. Per germline, CDR1 MGHRA and CDR2 YSYEKL. Trimming stripped 0 bases from V and 3 bases from J, with 7 bases between. There are 14 residues in the CDR3. The chain's CDR3 is CASSQEDKTDTQYF. The DNA for the CDR3 is TGCGCCAGCAGCCAAGAAGACAAAACAGATACGCAGTATTTT.

This chain joins TRBV2 and TRBJ1-2; no clear D gene. Germline V gene lookup returns CDR1 SNHLY and CDR2 FYNNEI. V was clipped by 1 base and J by 5 bases, with 8 bases between them. The CDR3 has 13 amino acids. CDR3 sequence: CASSEVGGYGYTF. CDR3 coding DNA: TGTGCCAGCAGTGAAGTGGGAGGGTATGGCTACACCTTC. The full variable domain, rest sourced from reference TRBV2 and TRBJ1-2, is EPEVTQTPSHQVTQMGQEVILRCVPISNHLYFYWYRQILGQKVEFLVSFYNNEISEKSEIFDDQFSVERPDGSNFTLKIRSTKLEDSAMYFCASSEVGGYGYTFGSGTRLTVV.

The chain employs TRBV5-8 and TRBJ1-1; D is unresolved. Germline lookup yields CDR1 SGHTS and CDR2 YDEGEE. This CDR3 region has 15 residues. The V and J ends lost 0 bases and 5 bases respectively, with 14 bases between them. CDR3 sequence: CASSLGRTEGTEAFF. Written as DNA, the CDR3 is TGTGCCAGCAGCTTGGGGCGGACCGAGGGAACTGAAGCTTTCTTT.

The chain combines TRBV29-1 with TRBJ2-1, with D possibly being TRBD1 (5 bases). Germline loops: CDR1 SQVTM, CDR2 ANQGSEA. The CDR3 extends over 13 amino acids. V was pared by 4 bases and J by 4 bases, with 11 bases between. CDR3 loop: CSVVQEQYNEQFF. DNA of the CDR3: TGCAGCGTTGTACAGGAGCAATACAATGAGCAGTTCTTC.

This clonotype has more than one count but fewer than ten. The chain has TRBV24-1 and TRBJ2-3, with 9 bases fitting TRBD2. The length of the CDR3 is 16 residues. After removal of 3 bases from V and 5 bases from J, the junction contained 8 bases not matched to a gene. Germline assignment: CDR1 KGHDR and CDR2 SFDVKD. CDR3 sequence: CATSDQVAGVIDTQYF. CDR3 nucleotides: TGTGCCACCAGTGATCAGGTAGCGGGAGTGATAGATACGCAGTATTTT.

The V call is TRBV7-9, the J call TRBJ2-2; 8 bases map to TRBD2. J lost 7 bases, V lost 5 bases, and 6 bases had no gene match. CDR1 and CDR2 (germline): SEHNR, FQNEAQ (reference sequence). The CDR3 consists of 14 residues. CDR3 DNA sequence: TGTGCCAGCAGCCCTAGGACTAGCTTCGGGGAGCTGTTTTTT. Translation: CASSPRTSFGELFF.

This clonotype was observed at least ten times. The chain combines TRBV28 with TRBJ2-2; tentative D call: TRBD2 (6 bases). From germline, CDR1 is MDHEN and CDR2 SYDVKM. Between the trimmed V and J ends, which lost 7 bases and 5 bases, there was a span of 23 bases. The CDR3 extends over 17 amino acids. CDR3 bases: TGTGCCAGCAATTCGGAGGGGAAGTGGAAGGGAACCGGGGAGCTGTTTTTT. It codes for CASNSEGKWKGTGELFF. The variable domain in full, with the rest retrieved from reference TRBV28 and TRBJ2-2, is DVKVTQSSRYLVKRTGEKVFLECVQDMDHENMFWYRQDPGLGLRLIYFSYDVKMKEKGDIPEGYSVSREKKERFSLILESASTNQTSMYLCASNSEGKWKGTGELFFGEGSRLTVL.

This clonotype was counted many times. This chain joins TRBV20-1 and TRBJ2-3, with 8 bases matching TRBD2. Germline V lookup: CDR1 DFQATT, CDR2 SNEGSKA (reference sequence). V dropped 5 bases and J dropped 0; count of bases not matched to a gene: 7. The CDR3 totals 15 residues. CDR3 coding DNA: TGCAGTGCTCCCCGACTAGCGTCAAGCACAGATACGCAGTATTTT. Amino acids: CSAPRLASSTDTQYF.

This chain links TRBV10-3 with TRBJ2-7; 12 bases are a match to TRBD1. The V gene end was trimmed by 7 bases and the J gene end by 5 bases; junction bases not matched to a gene: 3. Per germline, CDR1 ENHRY and CDR2 SYGVKD. CDR3 length: 13 residues. CDR3: CAITGTGGDEQYF. In DNA form, the CDR3 reads TGTGCCATCACGGGGACAGGGGGCGACGAGCAGTACTTC.

This clonotype was counted a few times. V gene TRBV6-2 or TRBV6-3 combines with J gene TRBJ2-7; D not certain. The CDR3 runs to 15 residues. Between the trimmed V and J ends, which lost 7 bases and 3 bases, there was a span of 19 bases. Germline V gives CDR1 MNHEY, CDR2 SVGEGT. The CDR3 nucleotides are TGTGCCAGCACCGGAGAGCAGGAGAGGTTCTACGAGCAGTACTTC. Its protein is CASTGEQERFYEQYF.

This clonotype was counted between two and nine times. CDR3 nucleotides: TGTGCCAGCAGTGAAGGGTTACAGGTGATATCCTACGAGCAGTACTTC. It yields the protein CASSEGLQVISYEQYF. This chain links TRBV6-1 with TRBJ2-7, with D maybe TRBD1 (5 bases). This CDR3 region has 16 residues. The germline CDR1 and CDR2 sequences are MNHNS and SASEGT. Trimming shortened V by 1 base and J by 1 base, and 14 bases separated the two germline ends.

This clonotype was observed many times. This rearrangement joins TRBV30 to TRBJ1-1; D remains ambiguous. CDR1 GTSNPN and CDR2 SVGIG come from the germline V gene (reference sequence). This CDR3 spans 14 amino acids. V lost 0 bases and J 4 bases, leaving 12 bases between the germline ends. In DNA, the CDR3 is TGTGCCTGGAGTGTAAGAGAGTTTTTCACTGAAGCTTTCTTT. This sequence encodes CAWSVREFFTEAFF. Full variable domain (outside the CDR3, taken from reference TRBV30 and TRBJ1-1): SQTIHQWPATLVQPVGSPLSLECTVEGTSNPNLYWYRQAAGRGLQLLFYSVGIGQISSEVPQNLSASRPQDRQFILSSKKLLLSDSGFYLCAWSVREFFTEAFFGQGTRLTVV.

This chain uses TRBV28 with TRBJ2-7; D is ambiguous. The germline gives CDR1 MDHEN, CDR2 SYDVKM. The CDR3 extends over 15 amino acids. Trimming shortened V by 3 bases and J by 0 bases, and 12 bases separated the two germline ends. The CDR3, as DNA: TGTGCCAGCAGTTTTCGATCCGCTAGCTCCTACGAGCAGTACTTC. Translation: CASSFRSASSYEQYF.

In DNA form, the CDR3 reads TGTGCCAGCAGTTTCCACGGGCCCAACACTGAAGCTTTCTTT. Translation gives CASSFHGPNTEAFF. The rearrangement links TRBV28 to TRBJ1-1; no reliable D call. The germline V gene has CDR1 MDHEN and CDR2 SYDVKM. V was cut by 3 bases and J by 2 bases, with 10 bases left in between. The CDR3 consists of 14 residues.

The V call is TRBV7-9, the J call TRBJ2-7; D could derive from TRBD1 or TRBD2 (5 bases each). Trimming cost V 3 bases and J 6 bases, with 12 bases left between them. In germline, CDR1 is SEHNR, CDR2 FQNEAQ (reference sequence). The CDR3 loop spans 13 amino acids. CDR3 loop: CASSLTAEGEQYF. CDR3 in DNA: TGTGCCAGCAGCTTGACAGCAGAGGGCGAGCAGTACTTC.

The V call is TRBV10-3, the J call TRBJ1-5, with D possibly matching TRBD1 (6 bases). V dropped 10 bases and J dropped 3 bases, with 16 bases sitting between them. CDR1 and CDR2 (germline): ENHRY, SYGVKD. CDR3 length: 14 residues. CDR3 in DNA: TGTGCCACGAAGGGACAAGTTGACAATCAGCCCCAGCATTTT. Translation gives CATKGQVDNQPQHF.

This clonotype came up many times. This chain joins TRBV5-4 and TRBJ2-1; 8 bases map to TRBD2. Looked up from germline, CDR1 is SGHNT and CDR2 is YYREEE (reference sequence). Germline trimming cut 4 bases from V and 4 bases from J; bases unmatched to any gene: 4. This CDR3 has 14 amino acids. CDR3 bases: TGTGCCAGCAGCGTGACTAGCGCGTACAATGAGCAGTTCTTC. Residues: CASSVTSAYNEQFF.

A few counts support this clonotype. This chain uses TRBV5-8 with TRBJ1-4; D ambiguous. The germline CDR1 and CDR2 sequences are SGHTS and YDEGEE. Trimming removed 1 base from V and 8 bases from J, with 12 bases in between. This CDR3 contains 14 residues. The CDR3: CASSLYPSKEKLFF. As DNA, the CDR3 is TGTGCCAGCAGCTTGTACCCCTCGAAGGAAAAACTGTTTTTT. Looking up the rest from reference TRBV5-8 and TRBJ1-4 gives the full variable domain: EAGVTQSPTHLIKTRGQQATLRCSPISGHTSVYWYQQALGLGLQFLLWYDEGEERNRGNFPPRFSGRQFPNYSSELNVNALELEDSALYLCASSLYPSKEKLFFGSGTQLSVL.

As to this clonotype: A read error is possible here, since a much larger clone lies one base away. V is TRBV6-2 or TRBV6-3 and J is TRBJ2-1; D is perhaps TRBD1 (6 bases). Trimming shortened V by 2 bases and J by 4 bases, and 15 bases separated the two germline ends. Germline V gene lookup returns CDR1 MNHEY and CDR2 SVGEGT. The CDR3 is 16 residues long. This chain's CDR3 is CASSYRPGTRYNEQFF. The DNA of the CDR3 is TGTGCCAGCAGTTACCGGCCAGGGACAAGGTACAATGAGCAGTTCTTC.

This clonotype has only a few counts. CDR3 in amino acids: CATVNKGYSTDTQYF. In DNA, the CDR3 is TGTGCCACCGTGAATAAAGGCTACAGCACAGATACGCAGTATTTT. V gene TRBV28 combines with J gene TRBJ2-3, with unresolved D. The CDR3 loop spans 15 amino acids. Per the germline V gene, CDR1 is MDHEN and CDR2 is SYDVKM. Trimming took off 10 bases at V and 0 bases at J, with 17 bases between the two ends. Combining the CDR3 with reference TRBV28 and TRBJ2-3 gives the whole variable domain DVKVTQSSRYLVKRTGEKVFLECVQDMDHENMFWYRQDPGLGLRLIYFSYDVKMKEKGDIPEGYSVSREKKERFSLILESASTNQTSMYLCATVNKGYSTDTQYFGPGTRLTVL.